This TCR beta chain was recovered during a study of type 1 regulatory T cells. Graft donor-derived T-allo10 cells were described as host-alloantigen-specific, anergic, and alloantigen-specifically suppressive. TCRdb processed the reads anew with MiXCR; each CDR3 protein has one entry. The sample shows over 55,000 distinct CDR3 sequences, 55% to 80% of them seen only once. This clonotype occurred once. Its specificity is not known. Per germline, CDR1 LGHDT and CDR2 YNNKEL (reference sequence). With V trimmed by 0 bases and J by 7 bases, 3 bases remained unmatched. The CDR3 has 15 amino acids. The sequence was obtained from a human donor in good health. What was sequenced was cultured T cells, either the whole culture or a sorted T cell fraction (not recorded which). The subset: Tr1-enriched cell product generated in vitro against host alloantigens. The chain links TRBV3-1 to TRBJ2-2, with 9 bases lining up with TRBD2. The CDR3 DNA reads TGTGCCAGCAGCCAAGATTCGACTAGCGGCGGGGAGCTGTTTTTT. It specifies CASSQDSTSGGELFF.